The 13 T cell receptor beta chains in this list originate from one sample, sequenced in a study of Graves' ophthalmopathy and Graves' hyperthyroidism. For repertoire sequencing, the TCR beta CDR3 regions were amplified from RNA transcripts. HTBI primers served in a first-round RT-PCR, which a second-round multiplex PCR followed. TCRdb re-called the multiplex PCR reads through MiXCR, storing one row per CDR3 protein. This sample has about 600,000 distinct CDR3 sequences, with under 45% found just once. The sequenced sample consisted of peripheral blood or thyroid tissue (not recorded which). The receptor source for this set is an adult man with Graves' hyperthyroidism.

This clonotype was picked up many times. As DNA, the CDR3 is TGTGCCAGCAGTCCTCGAGGGGGCCGGGGTCAGCCCCAGCATTTT. Its protein product is CASSPRGGRGQPQHF. The genes are TRBV12-3 or TRBV12-4 and TRBJ1-5, with TRBD1 matching over 7 bases. This CDR3 contains 15 residues. After removal of 5 bases from V and 6 bases from J, the junction contained 10 bases not matched to a gene.

This clonotype was seen many times. The rearrangement uses TRBV7-9 and TRBJ2-7; D is possibly TRBD2 (5 bases). The CDR3 is made up of 14 amino acids. The V end was cut by 5 bases, the J end by 2 bases, with 13 bases between. The germline CDR1 and CDR2 sequences are SEHNR and FQNEAQ (reference sequence). CDR3 nucleotide sequence: TGTGCCAGCAGCGGACCGGGGAAGACCTACGAGCAGTACTTC. Its translation: CASSGPGKTYEQYF.

The V gene is TRBV15, the J gene TRBJ2-2; no definite D call. The germline gives CDR1 LNHNV, CDR2 YYDKDF (reference sequence). V lost 0 bases and J lost 7, with 0 bases in between. The CDR3 loop spans 11 amino acids. This CDR3 reads CATSRDGELFF. The CDR3 coding sequence is TGTGCCACCAGCAGAGACGGGGAGCTGTTTTTT.

This clonotype was observed at least ten times. The J gene is TRBJ1-5, the V gene TRBV20-1, with D uncertain. V lost 0 bases, J lost 7 bases, and 13 bases lay in between. The CDR3 runs 14 residues. Germline lookup yields CDR1 DFQATT and CDR2 SNEGSKA (reference sequence). The CDR3, as DNA: TGCAGTGCTAGAGATCCGGCCAGCGAGCAGCCCCAGCATTTT. As protein: CSARDPASEQPQHF.

This clonotype has only a few counts. This rearrangement joins TRBV4-1 to TRBJ1-3, with TRBD1 matching 7 bases. This CDR3 region has 17 residues. CDR1 and CDR2 from the germline V gene are MGHRA and YSYEKL. Trimming at V came to 2 bases and at J to 8 bases, leaving 15 bases not matched to a gene. CDR3 coding DNA: TGCGCCAGCAGCCAACATAGGGGAGGGGGCGCTTCGGACACCATATATTTT. It yields the protein CASSQHRGGGASDTIYF.

J is TRBJ2-7 and V is TRBV9; 11 bases fit TRBD1. Judging by the DNA end, TRBJ2-1 fits better; the J call may be wrong. The CDR3 totals 15 residues. Germline assignment: CDR1 SGDLS and CDR2 YYNGEE. The CDR3 region is CASSARDRGVDEQFF. In DNA form, the CDR3 reads TGTGCCAGCAGCGCCCGGGACAGGGGGGTCGATGAGCAGTTCTTC.

Ten or more counts support this clonotype. The chain has TRBV27 and TRBJ2-5, with D tentatively TRBD1 (5 bases). There are 15 residues in the CDR3. Germline CDR1 is MNHEY and CDR2 is SMNVEV (reference sequence). Trimming stripped 5 bases from V and 5 bases from J, with 18 bases between. The DNA of the CDR3 is TGTGCCAGCAGTCCCCGGACAAGCAAAGGGGAGACCCAGTACTTC. Protein sequence: CASSPRTSKGETQYF.

The CDR3 sequence: CSASGGSEQYF. The CDR3 region has the DNA TGCAGCGCCTCAGGGGGCAGCGAGCAGTACTTC. The genes are TRBV29-1 and TRBJ2-7; 8 bases agree with TRBD1. Germline trimming cut 7 bases from V and 6 bases from J; bases unmatched to any gene: 5. The V gene's germline CDR1 is SQVTM and CDR2 ANQGSEA. The CDR3 runs to 11 residues.

As regards this clonotype: A much larger clone lies one base from this, so it may be a read error. The conserved final phenylalanine or tryptophan is absent from the CDR3, which likely points to a read error. V is TRBV10-3 and J is TRBJ1-2; D perhaps matches TRBD1 (5 bases). The CDR3 runs to 13 residues. V was pared by 8 bases and J by 7 bases, with 17 bases between. CDR1 is ENHRY and CDR2 is SYGVKD in the germline V gene. CDR3: CAIPSVGLGGYTL. The CDR3 nucleotides are TGTGCCATCCCCTCGGTGGGGCTTGGTGGCTACACCCTC.

This sequence joins TRBV5-1 and TRBJ1-4; perhaps TRBD1 as D (6 bases). The CDR3 consists of 16 residues. CDR1 and CDR2 from the germline V gene are SGHRS and YFSETQ. V dropped 0 bases and J dropped 7 bases, with 16 bases sitting between them. The CDR3 here is CASSLGGLSSVEKLFF. The DNA for the CDR3 is TGCGCCAGCAGCTTGGGGGGGCTCTCTTCCGTTGAAAAACTGTTTTTT.

This clonotype appeared a few times. The rearrangement joins TRBV10-3 to TRBJ2-7, with TRBD1 identical over 9 bases. J was trimmed by 5 bases and V by 6 bases; bases with no gene match: 8. The CDR3 consists of 14 residues. Per the germline V gene, CDR1 is ENHRY and CDR2 is SYGVKD. Here the CDR3 reads CAISPGQGVHEQYF. The CDR3 region has the DNA TGTGCCATCAGCCCGGGACAGGGTGTTCACGAGCAGTACTTC.

The chain carries TRBV7-9 and TRBJ1-5; 8 bases align to TRBD1. The CDR3 loop spans 15 amino acids. Per the germline V gene, CDR1 is SEHNR and CDR2 is FQNEAQ (reference sequence). The junction had 6 bases not matched to a gene; V was cut back by 3 bases and J by 5 bases. The CDR3 sequence is CASSLATGVDQPQHF. The CDR3 DNA reads TGTGCCAGCAGCTTGGCGACAGGGGTCGATCAGCCCCAGCATTTT.

This clonotype was observed many times. The chain joins TRBV27 to TRBJ2-6; possibly TRBD2 for D (5 bases). The V and J ends lost 1 base and 2 bases respectively, with 9 bases between them. The CDR3 loop spans 16 amino acids. Looked up from germline, CDR1 is MNHEY and CDR2 is SMNVEV (reference sequence). CDR3 in DNA: TGTGCCAGCAGTTTATGGTCGGGAACTGGGGCCAACGTCCTGACTTTC. This gives the protein CASSLWSGTGANVLTF.